The entry below describes one T cell receptor beta chain. Only in-frame clones appear in the TCRdb table, and some are missing; sequencing was by immunoSEQ multiplex PCR. The data contain roughly 100,000 clones, about 90% of them singletons. Per germline, CDR1 SGHTA and CDR2 FQGNSA. Losses at the gene ends were 5 bases for V and 6 bases for J; bases not matched to a gene: 6. The CDR3 is 14 residues long. The data are from a study of blood T cell repertoires in COVID-19. Study as a whole: Italy, Spain and the United States were the sources of the convalescent and acute COVID-19 samples. The cDNA or gDNA used as material had been derived from T cells, B-cell-depleted T cells, or PBMCs.

The genes are TRBV7-2 and TRBJ2-1, with TRBD2 identical over 8 bases. The receptor's source is a human donor in a cohort sampled during active COVID-19. The source material was peripheral blood. CDR3 loop: CASSNEREINEQFF. The CDR3 nucleotides read TGTGCCAGCAGCAACGAGCGGGAGATCAATGAGCAGTTCTTC.